This T cell receptor beta chain appears in the sequencing data of a study of untreated major depressive disorder. Study-level findings and limits: Depressed patients' CD4+ T cells carried increased TRBV05-01 (Vbeta 5.1) usage versus control CD4+ T cells.

Comment on this clone: The target antigen is unknown.

Germline V CDR1 and CDR2: SGHRS, YFSETQ. V was cut by 4 bases and J by 4 bases, with 16 bases left in between. The CDR3 covers 15 residues. Sequencing was performed with immunoSEQ multiplex PCR; in TCRdb, only in-frame clones are kept and a portion is missing. The table has almost 20,000 clones, roughly 84% seen once. Each depressed patient was matched pairwise with a non-depressed control on sex, age, current smoking status and body mass index. Sequenced: CD4+ T cells from PBMCs. The J gene is TRBJ2-3, the V gene TRBV5-1; either TRBD1 or TRBD2 may supply D (5 bases each). The clonotype was recovered from a woman in her 30s in good health. CDR3 in amino acids: CASSTGPSRPDTQYF. The CDR3 DNA sequence: TGCGCCAGCAGCACGGGACCCTCAAGGCCAGATACGCAGTATTTT. Based on the CDR3 plus reference TRBV5-1 and TRBJ2-3, the full variable domain is KAGVTQTPRYLIKTRGQQVTLSCSPISGHRSVSWYQQTPGQGLQFLFEYFSETQRNKGNFPGRFSGRQFSNSRSEMNVSTLELGDSALYLCASSTGPSRPDTQYFGPGTRLTVL.